A selection of T cell receptor beta chains follows, all from one sample in a study of vaccination and CD4 T cells after COVID-19. No antigens are known for them. TCRdb ran MiXCR on the PCR reads and lists one entry per CDR3 protein. The sample has under 25,000 distinct CDR3 sequences; roughly 41% are singletons. The sequencing used CD4+ T cells from blood, cultured in vitro, collected after SARS-CoV-2 vaccination. The receptor set was obtained from a human donor who had recovered from COVID-19. CDR3s include the opening cysteine and the closing phenylalanine or tryptophan. Fields, in order: V gene, clone size, D gene, J gene, CDR3 DNA, CDR3 protein. D genes are given only for firm matches. Clone size is not always given. Where it is, it says once, few, many or a class for expanded clones.

V: TRBV6-1; size: few; D: NA; J: TRBJ1-6; DNA: TGTGCCAGCAGTGAAGGGCCGGGACTCCTGGTTTCACCCCTCCACTTT; CDR3: CASSEGPGLLVSPLHF
V: TRBV4-3; size: NA; D: NA; J: TRBJ1-1; DNA: TGCGCCAGCAGCCAAGATTACCGGGGGTCGAGGACTGAAGCTTTCTTT; CDR3: CASSQDYRGSRTEAFF
V: TRBV7-7; size: few; D: NA; J: TRBJ2-3; DNA: TGTGCCAGCAGCCCAAGGACAGTCCCAGATACGCAGTATTTT; CDR3: CASSPRTVPDTQYF
V: TRBV27; size: NA; D: NA; J: TRBJ1-2; DNA: TGTGTCAGCAGTTTAAGGTTTGCAGGGGTCGGCTACACCTTC; CDR3: CVSSLRFAGVGYTF
V: TRBV6-2/TRBV6-3; size: NA; D: NA; J: TRBJ2-3; DNA: TGTGCCAGCACCCGGGACATCCCAGATACGCAGTATTTT; CDR3: CASTRDIPDTQYF
V: TRBV6-2/TRBV6-3; size: NA; D: TRBD2; J: TRBJ2-5; DNA: TGTGCCAGCACCTCACCGGGACTAGCGGGGGCTGAACAGACCCAGTACTTC; CDR3: CASTSPGLAGAEQTQYF
V: TRBV20-1; size: NA; D: NA; J: TRBJ2-7; DNA: TGCAGTGCTCGTCATGGTTACTCCTACGAGCAGTACTTC; CDR3: CSARHGYSYEQYF
V: TRBV24-1; size: NA; D: NA; J: TRBJ2-1; DNA: TGTGCCACCAGTGAACACCGCGATTCCTCCTACAATGAGCAGTTCTTC; CDR3: CATSEHRDSSYNEQFF
V: TRBV4-3; size: few; D: TRBD1; J: TRBJ1-2; DNA: TGCGCCAGCAGCCAAGACGGTCAGGGGGGGTTCTATGGCTACACCTTC; CDR3: CASSQDGQGGFYGYTF
V: TRBV7-2; size: NA; D: NA; J: TRBJ1-6; DNA: TGTGCCAGCAGCTTAGCGGGAGGGAATAATTCACCCCTCCACTTT; CDR3: CASSLAGGNNSPLHF
V: TRBV2; size: NA; D: TRBD2; J: TRBJ2-3; DNA: TGTGCCAGCCGGGGGGGACGGGGATCCACAGATACGCAGTATTTT; CDR3: CASRGGRGSTDTQYF